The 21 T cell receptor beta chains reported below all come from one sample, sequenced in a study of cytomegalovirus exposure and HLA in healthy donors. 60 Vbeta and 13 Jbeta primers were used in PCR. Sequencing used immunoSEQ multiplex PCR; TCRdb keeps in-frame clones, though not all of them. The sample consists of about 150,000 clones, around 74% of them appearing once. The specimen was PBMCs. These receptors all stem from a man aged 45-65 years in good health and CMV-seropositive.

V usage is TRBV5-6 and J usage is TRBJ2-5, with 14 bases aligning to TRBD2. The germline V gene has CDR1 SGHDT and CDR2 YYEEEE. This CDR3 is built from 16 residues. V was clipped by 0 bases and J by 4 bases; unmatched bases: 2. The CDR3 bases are TGTGCCAGCAGCTTGGGACTAGCGGGAGGGCCAGAGACCCAGTACTTC. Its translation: CASSLGLAGGPETQYF.

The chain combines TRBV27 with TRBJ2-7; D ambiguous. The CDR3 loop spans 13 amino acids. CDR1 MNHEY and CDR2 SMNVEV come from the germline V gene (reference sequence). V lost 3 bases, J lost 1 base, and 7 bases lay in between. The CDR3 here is CASSFGPSYEQYF. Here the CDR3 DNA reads TGTGCCAGCAGTTTTGGGCCTTCCTACGAGCAGTACTTC.

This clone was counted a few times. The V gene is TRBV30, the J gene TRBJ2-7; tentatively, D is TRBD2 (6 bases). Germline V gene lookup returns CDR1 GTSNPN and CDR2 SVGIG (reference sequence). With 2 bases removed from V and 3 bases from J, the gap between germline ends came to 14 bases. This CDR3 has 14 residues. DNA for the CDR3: TGTGCCTGGAGTAACGGGAGTGACTACTACGAGCAGTACTTC. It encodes CAWSNGSDYYEQYF. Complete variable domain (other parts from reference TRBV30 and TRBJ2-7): SQTIHQWPATLVQPVGSPLSLECTVEGTSNPNLYWYRQAAGRGLQLLFYSVGIGQISSEVPQNLSASRPQDRQFILSSKKLLLSDSGFYLCAWSNGSDYYEQYFGPGTRLTVT.

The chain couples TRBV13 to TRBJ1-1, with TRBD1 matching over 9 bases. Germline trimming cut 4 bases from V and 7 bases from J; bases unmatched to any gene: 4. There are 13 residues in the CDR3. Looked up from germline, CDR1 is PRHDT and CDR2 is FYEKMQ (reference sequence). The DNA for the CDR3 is TGTGCCAGCAGCTCGGGACAGGGCCGTGAAGCTTTCTTT. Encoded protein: CASSSGQGREAFF.

The CDR3 DNA sequence: TGCGCCAGCAGTCGGACTAGCGGGATAGGTGAGCAGTTCTTC. Translated, it gives CASSRTSGIGEQFF. The chain couples TRBV5-1 to TRBJ2-1, with 12 bases lining up with TRBD2. The CDR3 is 14 amino acids. Germline V gene data show CDR1 as SGHRS and CDR2 as YFSETQ. V shed 5 bases, J shed 9 bases, and the junction held 6 bases outside the gene matches.

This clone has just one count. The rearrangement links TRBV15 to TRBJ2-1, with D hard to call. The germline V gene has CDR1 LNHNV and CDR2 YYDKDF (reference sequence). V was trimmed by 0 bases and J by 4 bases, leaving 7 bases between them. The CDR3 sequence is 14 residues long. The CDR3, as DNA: TGTGCCACCAGCAGAGATGCCAGATACAATGAGCAGTTCTTC. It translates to CATSRDARYNEQFF.

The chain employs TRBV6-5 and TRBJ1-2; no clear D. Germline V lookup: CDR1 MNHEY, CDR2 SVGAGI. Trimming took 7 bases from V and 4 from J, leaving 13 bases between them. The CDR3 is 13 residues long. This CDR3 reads CASTIKLSYGYTF. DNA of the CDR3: TGTGCCAGCACAATAAAACTTAGCTATGGCTACACCTTC.

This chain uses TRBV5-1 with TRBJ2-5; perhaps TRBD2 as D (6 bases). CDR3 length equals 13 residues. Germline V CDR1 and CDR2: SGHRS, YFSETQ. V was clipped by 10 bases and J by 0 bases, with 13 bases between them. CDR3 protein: CAAAGSDQETQYF. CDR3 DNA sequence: TGCGCCGCAGCGGGCAGCGACCAAGAGACCCAGTACTTC.

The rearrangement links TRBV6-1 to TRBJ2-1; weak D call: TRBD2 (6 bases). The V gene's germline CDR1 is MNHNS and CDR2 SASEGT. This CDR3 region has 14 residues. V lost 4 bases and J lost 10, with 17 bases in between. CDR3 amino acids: CASSVGGLVAEQFF. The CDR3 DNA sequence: TGTGCCAGCAGTGTGGGAGGCCTAGTGGCGGAGCAGTTCTTC.

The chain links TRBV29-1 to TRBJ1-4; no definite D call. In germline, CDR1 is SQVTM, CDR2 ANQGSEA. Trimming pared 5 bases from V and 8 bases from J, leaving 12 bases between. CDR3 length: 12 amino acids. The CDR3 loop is CSVRHLNEKLFF. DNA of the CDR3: TGCAGCGTTCGACACCTCAACGAAAAACTGTTTTTT.

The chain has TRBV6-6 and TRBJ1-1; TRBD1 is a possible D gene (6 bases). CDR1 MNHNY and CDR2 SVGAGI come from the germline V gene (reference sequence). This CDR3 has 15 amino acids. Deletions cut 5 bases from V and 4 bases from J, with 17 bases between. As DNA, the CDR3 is TGTGCCAGCAGTCCTAGCACAGGGATAGGCACTGAAGCTTTCTTT. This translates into CASSPSTGIGTEAFF.

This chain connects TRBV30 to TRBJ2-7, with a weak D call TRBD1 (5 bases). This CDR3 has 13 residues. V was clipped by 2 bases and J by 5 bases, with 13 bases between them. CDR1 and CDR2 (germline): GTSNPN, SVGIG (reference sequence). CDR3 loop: CAWSRTGPDEQYF. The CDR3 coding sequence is TGTGCCTGGAGTCGTACAGGCCCGGACGAGCAGTACTTC.

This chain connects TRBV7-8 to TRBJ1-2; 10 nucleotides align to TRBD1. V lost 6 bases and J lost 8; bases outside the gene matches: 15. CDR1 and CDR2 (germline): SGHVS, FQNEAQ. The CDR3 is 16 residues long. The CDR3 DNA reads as TGTGCCAGCAGTCCTACGACGTTCGGGACAGGGGAAGGCTACACCTTC. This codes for CASSPTTFGTGEGYTF.

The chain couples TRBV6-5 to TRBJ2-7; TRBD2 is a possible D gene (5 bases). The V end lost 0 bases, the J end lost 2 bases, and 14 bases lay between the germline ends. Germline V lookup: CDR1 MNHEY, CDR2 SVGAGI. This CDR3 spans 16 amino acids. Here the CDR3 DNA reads TGTGCCAGCAGTTACTCGATCGGCCACGGGGCCTACGAGCAGTACTTC. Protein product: CASSYSIGHGAYEQYF.

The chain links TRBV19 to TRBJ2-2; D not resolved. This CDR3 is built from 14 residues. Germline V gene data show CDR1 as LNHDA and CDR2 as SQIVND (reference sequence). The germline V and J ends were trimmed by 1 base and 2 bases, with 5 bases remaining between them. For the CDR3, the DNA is TGTGCCAGTAGTATAGGCTATAACACCGGGGAGCTGTTTTTT. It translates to CASSIGYNTGELFF.

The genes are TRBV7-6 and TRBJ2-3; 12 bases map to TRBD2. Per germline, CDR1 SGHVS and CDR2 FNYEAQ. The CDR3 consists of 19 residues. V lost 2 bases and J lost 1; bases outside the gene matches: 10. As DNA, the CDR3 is TGTGCCAGCAGCTTACTAGCGGGAGGGTGGGATGGTGGCACAGATACGCAGTATTTT. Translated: CASSLLAGGWDGGTDTQYF.

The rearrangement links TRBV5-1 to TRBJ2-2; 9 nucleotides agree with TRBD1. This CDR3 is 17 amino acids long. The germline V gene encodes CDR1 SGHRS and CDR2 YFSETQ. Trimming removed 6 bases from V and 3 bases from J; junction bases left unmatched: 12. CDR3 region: CASTRDRVAEDTGELFF. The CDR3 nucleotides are TGCGCCAGCACACGGGACAGGGTAGCGGAGGACACCGGGGAGCTGTTTTTT.

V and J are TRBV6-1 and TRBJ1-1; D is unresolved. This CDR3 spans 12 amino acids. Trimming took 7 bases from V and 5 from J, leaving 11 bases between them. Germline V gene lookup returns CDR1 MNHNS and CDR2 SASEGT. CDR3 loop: CASKLSRTEAFF. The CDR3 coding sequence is TGTGCCAGCAAATTAAGCCGGACTGAAGCTTTCTTT.

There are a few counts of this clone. Written as DNA, the CDR3 is TGCGCCAGCAGCCAAGTCTCTCTGGCAAGCGGGATCGACAATGAGCAGTTCTTC. It is translated as CASSQVSLASGIDNEQFF. V and J are TRBV4-1 and TRBJ2-1; 7 bases align to TRBD2. V lost 1 base to trimming and J lost 5 bases; unmatched junction nucleotides: 14. Germline-derived CDR1 and CDR2 are MGHRA and YSYEKL. This CDR3 comprises 18 residues.

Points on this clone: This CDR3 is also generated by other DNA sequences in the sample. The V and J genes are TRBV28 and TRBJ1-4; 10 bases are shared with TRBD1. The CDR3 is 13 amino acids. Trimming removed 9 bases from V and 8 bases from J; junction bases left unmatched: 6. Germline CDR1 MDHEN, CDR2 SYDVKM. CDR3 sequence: CASRDRGGEKLFF. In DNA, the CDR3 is TGTGCCAGTAGGGACAGGGGCGGAGAAAAACTGTTTTTT.

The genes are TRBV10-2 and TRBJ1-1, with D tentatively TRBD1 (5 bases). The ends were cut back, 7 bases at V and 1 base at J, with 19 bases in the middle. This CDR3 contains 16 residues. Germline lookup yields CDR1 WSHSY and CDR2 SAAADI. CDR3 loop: CASNPPTGGTNTEAFF. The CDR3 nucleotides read TGCGCCAGCAACCCCCCGACGGGGGGAACGAACACTGAAGCTTTCTTT.